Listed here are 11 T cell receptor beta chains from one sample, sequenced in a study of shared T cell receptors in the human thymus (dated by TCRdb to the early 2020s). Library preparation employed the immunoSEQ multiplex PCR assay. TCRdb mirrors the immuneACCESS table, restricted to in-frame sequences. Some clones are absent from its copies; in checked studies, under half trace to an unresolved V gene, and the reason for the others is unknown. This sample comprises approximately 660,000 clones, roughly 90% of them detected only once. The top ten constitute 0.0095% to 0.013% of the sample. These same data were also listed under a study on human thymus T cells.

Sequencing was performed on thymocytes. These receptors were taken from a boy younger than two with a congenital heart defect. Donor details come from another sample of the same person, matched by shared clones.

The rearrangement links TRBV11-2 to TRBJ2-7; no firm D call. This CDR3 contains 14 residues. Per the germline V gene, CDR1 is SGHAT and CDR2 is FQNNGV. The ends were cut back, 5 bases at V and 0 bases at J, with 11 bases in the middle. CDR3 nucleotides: TGTGCCAGCAGCGCCTCGGAGAGCTCCTACGAGCAGTACTTC. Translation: CASSASESSYEQYF.

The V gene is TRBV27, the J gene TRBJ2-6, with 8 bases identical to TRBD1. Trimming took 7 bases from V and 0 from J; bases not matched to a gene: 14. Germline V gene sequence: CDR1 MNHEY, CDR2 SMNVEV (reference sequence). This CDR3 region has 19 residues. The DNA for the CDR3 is TGTGCCAGCACCCCATGGACAGGGAGGTCGCCCTCTGGGGCCAACGTCCTGACTTTC. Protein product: CASTPWTGRSPSGANVLTF.

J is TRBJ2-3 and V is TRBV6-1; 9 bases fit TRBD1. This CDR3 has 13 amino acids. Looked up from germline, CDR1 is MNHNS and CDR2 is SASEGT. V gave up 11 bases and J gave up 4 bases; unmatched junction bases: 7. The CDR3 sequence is CAPKDRGADTQYF. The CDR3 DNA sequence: TGTGCCCCCAAAGACAGGGGGGCAGATACGCAGTATTTT.

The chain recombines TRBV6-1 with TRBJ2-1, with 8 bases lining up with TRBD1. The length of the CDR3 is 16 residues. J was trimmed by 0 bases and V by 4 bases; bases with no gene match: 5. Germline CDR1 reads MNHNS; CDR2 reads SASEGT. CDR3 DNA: TGTGCCAGCAGTGCGACAGGGGAAAGCTCCTACAATGAGCAGTTCTTC. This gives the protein CASSATGESSYNEQFF.

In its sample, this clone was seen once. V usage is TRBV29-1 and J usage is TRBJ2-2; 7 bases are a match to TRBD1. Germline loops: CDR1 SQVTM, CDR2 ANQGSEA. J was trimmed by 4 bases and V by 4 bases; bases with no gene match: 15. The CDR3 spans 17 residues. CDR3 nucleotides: TGCAGCGTTGGGGCTCCAAGCCGGGACAGATTCACCGGGGAGCTGTTTTTT. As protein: CSVGAPSRDRFTGELFF.

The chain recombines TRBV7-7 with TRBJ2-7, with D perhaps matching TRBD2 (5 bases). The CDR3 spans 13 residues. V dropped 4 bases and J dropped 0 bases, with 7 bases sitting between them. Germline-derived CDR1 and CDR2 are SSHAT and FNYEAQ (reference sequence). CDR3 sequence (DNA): TGTGCCAGCAGCTCTGCGGGCTCCTACGAGCAGTACTTC. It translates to CASSSAGSYEQYF.

CDR3 DNA: TGTGCCAGCAGCTTAGCGTACAGTCAAGGTGGCTACACCTTC. Amino acid sequence: CASSLAYSQGGYTF. This chain links TRBV11-2 with TRBJ1-2; D ambiguous. V lost 1 base, J lost 7 bases, and 13 bases lay in between. The CDR3 is 14 amino acids. CDR1 and CDR2 (germline): SGHAT, FQNNGV.

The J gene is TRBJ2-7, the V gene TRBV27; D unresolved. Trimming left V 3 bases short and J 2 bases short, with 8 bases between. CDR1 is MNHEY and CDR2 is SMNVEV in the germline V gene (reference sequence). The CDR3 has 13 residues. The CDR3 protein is CASSFQAAYEQYF. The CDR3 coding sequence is TGTGCCAGCAGTTTTCAGGCCGCCTACGAGCAGTACTTC.

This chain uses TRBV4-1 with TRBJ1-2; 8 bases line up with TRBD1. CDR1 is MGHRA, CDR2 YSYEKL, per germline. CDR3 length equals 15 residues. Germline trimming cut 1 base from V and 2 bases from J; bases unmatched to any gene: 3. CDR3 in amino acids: CASSQGRDRNYGYTF. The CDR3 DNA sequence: TGCGCCAGCAGCCAAGGCCGGGACAGGAACTATGGCTACACCTTC.

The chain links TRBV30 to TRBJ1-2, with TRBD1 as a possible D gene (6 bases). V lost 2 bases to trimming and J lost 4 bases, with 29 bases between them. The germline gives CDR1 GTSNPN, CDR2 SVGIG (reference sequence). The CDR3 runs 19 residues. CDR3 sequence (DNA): TGTGCCTGGAGTCCTTCCTCCGCGTACCGGGACACCGTATTCTATGGCTACACCTTC. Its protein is CAWSPSSAYRDTVFYGYTF.

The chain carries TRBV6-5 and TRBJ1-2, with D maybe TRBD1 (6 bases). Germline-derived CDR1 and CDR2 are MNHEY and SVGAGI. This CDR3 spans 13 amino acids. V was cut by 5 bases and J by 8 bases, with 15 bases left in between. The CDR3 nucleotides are TGTGCCAGCAGTCAATCAGGGGCGCGGGGCTACACCTTC. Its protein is CASSQSGARGYTF.